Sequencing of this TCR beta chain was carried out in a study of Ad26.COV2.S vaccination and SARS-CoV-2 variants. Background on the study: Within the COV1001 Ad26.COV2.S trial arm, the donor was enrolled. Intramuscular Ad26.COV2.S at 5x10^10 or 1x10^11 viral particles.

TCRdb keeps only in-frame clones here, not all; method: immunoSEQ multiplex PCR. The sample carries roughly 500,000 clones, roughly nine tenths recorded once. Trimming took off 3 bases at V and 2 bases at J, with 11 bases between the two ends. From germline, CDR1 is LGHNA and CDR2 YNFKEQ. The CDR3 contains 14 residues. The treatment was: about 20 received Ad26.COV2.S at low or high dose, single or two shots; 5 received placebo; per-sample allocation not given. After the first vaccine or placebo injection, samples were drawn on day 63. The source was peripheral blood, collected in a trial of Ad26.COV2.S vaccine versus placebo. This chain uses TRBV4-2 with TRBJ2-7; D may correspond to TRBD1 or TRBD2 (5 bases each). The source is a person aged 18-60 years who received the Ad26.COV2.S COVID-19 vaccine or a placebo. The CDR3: CASSQRGSTYEQYF. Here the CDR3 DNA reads TGTGCCAGCAGCCAGAGGGGAAGTACCTACGAGCAGTACTTC.